The rows below give T cell receptor beta chains drawn from one sample of a study of spatial heterogeneity in lung cancer. From the 5' RACE reads, TCRdb called clonotypes with MiXCR, one entry per CDR3 protein. The table has around 29,000 distinct CDR3 sequences, about 10% seen once. The sample was PBMCs, taken at follow-up. All receptors come from a female donor with early-stage non-small cell lung cancer. The CDR3 runs from the conserved cysteine through the conserved F or W. The order of the fields is V gene, clone size, J gene, D gene, CDR3 DNA, CDR3 protein. D genes are given only for firm matches. Size is omitted from some rows. Given values are once, few, many or a class for expanded clones.

TRBV19	many	TRBJ2-7	TRBD1	TGTGCCAGTAGCCGACAGGGGGCCTACGAGCAGTACTTC	CASSRQGAYEQYF
TRBV27	many	TRBJ2-4	TRBD1	TGTGCCAGCAGCCGAAGACAGGGGGCGGAAAACATTCAGTACTTC	CASSRRQGAENIQYF
TRBV5-6	.	TRBJ2-5	.	TGTGCCAGCAGCACGGGACTCGAGACCCAGTACTTC	CASSTGLETQYF
TRBV18	.	TRBJ2-7	.	TGTGCCAGCTCACCCAGAGGGGACGGCCTCGAGCAGTACTTC	CASSPRGDGLEQYF
TRBV28	many	TRBJ2-7	.	TGTGCCAGCACCATACGTCCAGGAGGGTACTTC	CASTIRPGGYF
TRBV3-1	.	TRBJ1-1	.	TGTGCCAGCAGCCTACGGACTGCCACTGAAGCTTTCTTT	CASSLRTATEAFF
TRBV28	few	TRBJ2-7	TRBD1	TGTGCCAGCAGTTCTCCCATAATTCGGACAGGGGGCTCCTACGAGCAGTACTTC	CASSSPIIRTGGSYEQYF
TRBV5-1	many	TRBJ2-1	.	TGCGCCAGCAGCTTGGTTGCCGCGGGGTCCTACAATGAGCAGTTCTTC	CASSLVAAGSYNEQFF
TRBV6-2/TRBV6-3	.	TRBJ2-3	TRBD2	TGTGCCAGCAGTCAGACTAGCGGGGGCGCAGATACGCAGTATTTT	CASSQTSGGADTQYF
TRBV2	many	TRBJ2-7	.	TGTGCCAGCAGAGGGTGGAAGCAGTACTTC	CASRGWKQYF
TRBV7-8	many	TRBJ1-2	TRBD1	TGTGCCAGCAGCACCGGACAGGGGGTGGGTGGCTACACCTTC	CASSTGQGVGGYTF
TRBV7-9	many	TRBJ2-1	.	TGTGCCAGCAGCTTATGGGCACCCGGGGAAATAAGCTCCTACAATGAGCAGTTCTTC	CASSLWAPGEISSYNEQFF
TRBV21-1	.	TRBJ1-4	.	TGTGCCAGCAGTGGTCCGGGGGCTACTAATGAAAAACTGTTTTTT	CASSGPGATNEKLFF
TRBV12-3/TRBV12-4	.	TRBJ1-2	.	TGTGCCAGCAGTTTCGGACGTGTGGACTACACCTTC	CASSFGRVDYTF
TRBV29-1	many	TRBJ1-2	.	TGCAGCGTAACAGGCACCTATGGCTACACCTTC	CSVTGTYGYTF
TRBV6-6	many	TRBJ1-5	.	TGTGCCAGCAGTTACTCTCAAGATTATAGCAATCAGCCCCAGCATTTT	CASSYSQDYSNQPQHF
TRBV6-6	.	TRBJ2-7	.	TGTGCCAGCAGTGGGGACTACGAGCAGTACTTC	CASSGDYEQYF
TRBV7-9	many	TRBJ2-5	TRBD1	TGTGCCAGCAGCTCCCTCCGGGACAGGGAGCGAGAGACCCAGTACTTC	CASSSLRDRERETQYF
TRBV30	.	TRBJ1-5	.	TGTGCCTGGAGTAGGTGGCAGAGCAATCAGCCCCAGCATTTT	CAWSRWQSNQPQHF
TRBV2	.	TRBJ2-1	.	TGTGCCAGCCGGGACAACTACAATAAGCAGTTCTTC	CASRDNYNKQFF
TRBV28	many	TRBJ2-6	TRBD2	TGTGCCAGCAGCGGGGGGGCAGCAGCCTTGGCCAACGTCCTGACTTTC	CASSGGAAALANVLTF
TRBV5-5	many	TRBJ2-1	TRBD1	TGTGCCAGCAGCCCGACAGGGAACAATGAGCAGTTCTTC	CASSPTGNNEQFF
TRBV27	many	TRBJ2-1	.	TGTGCCAGCAGTCGAAAGGGCAATGAGCAGTTCTTC	CASSRKGNEQFF
TRBV5-1	many	TRBJ1-1	.	TGCGCCAGCAGCTTGGAGTATAACACTGAAGCTTTCTTT	CASSLEYNTEAFF
TRBV7-6	.	TRBJ2-7	TRBD2	TGTGCCAGCAGCTTAGTGCTAGCGGGGGGCCACGAGCAGTACTTC	CASSLVLAGGHEQYF
TRBV29-1	many	TRBJ2-7	.	TGCAGCGTTGAACCACCAGGGTCCCCCTACGAGCAGTACTTC	CSVEPPGSPYEQYF
TRBV27	few	TRBJ1-6	.	TGTGCCAGCAGTTTTCAGGGTGGAGGGTCACCCCTCCACTTT	CASSFQGGGSPLHF
TRBV29-1	.	TRBJ1-4	TRBD1	TGCAGCGTTGAAGGGACAGGGGATGAAAAACTGTTTTTT	CSVEGTGDEKLFF
TRBV12-5	many	TRBJ2-3	.	TGTGCTAGTGGCTCCCGTCCCCGGGGCCCAAGCACAGATACGCAGTATTTT	CASGSRPRGPSTDTQYF
TRBV29-1	many	TRBJ1-1	TRBD1	TGCAGCGTTCACAGGGGGGGAACTGAAGCTTTCTTT	CSVHRGGTEAFF
TRBV28	few	TRBJ1-1	.	TGTGCCAGCAGCCCCCCGCCGGGGGGGAGGAACACTGAAGCTTTCTTT	CASSPPPGGRNTEAFF
TRBV6-2/TRBV6-3	.	TRBJ2-6	.	TGTGCCAGCACCAAATCTGGGGCCAACGTCCTGACTTTC	CASTKSGANVLTF
TRBV5-6	few	TRBJ2-5	TRBD2	TGTGCCAGCAGCCCGACTAGCGGGGGAAGAGAGACCCAGTACTTC	CASSPTSGGRETQYF